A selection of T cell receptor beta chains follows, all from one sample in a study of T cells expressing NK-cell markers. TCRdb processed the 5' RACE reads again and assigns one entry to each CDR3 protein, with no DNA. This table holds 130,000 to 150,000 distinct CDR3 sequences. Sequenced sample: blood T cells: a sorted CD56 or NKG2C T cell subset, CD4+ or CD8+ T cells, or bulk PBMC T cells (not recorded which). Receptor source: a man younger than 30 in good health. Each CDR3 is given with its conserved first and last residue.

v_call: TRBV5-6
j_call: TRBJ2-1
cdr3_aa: CASSYGTSGFYNEQFF

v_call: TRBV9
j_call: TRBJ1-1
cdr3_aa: CASSVAGQGAGAFF

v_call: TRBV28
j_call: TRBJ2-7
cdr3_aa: CASSLLWEQYF

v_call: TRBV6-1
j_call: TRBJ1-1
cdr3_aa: CASSPAGSMNTEAFF

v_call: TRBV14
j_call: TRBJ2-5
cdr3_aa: CASTHGGRRETQYF

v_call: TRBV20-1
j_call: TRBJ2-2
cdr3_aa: CSARDRFAPWGELFF

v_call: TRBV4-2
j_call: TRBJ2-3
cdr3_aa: CASSPPGPADTDTQYF

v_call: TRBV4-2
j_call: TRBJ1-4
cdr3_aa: CASSQDFEDRDEKLFF

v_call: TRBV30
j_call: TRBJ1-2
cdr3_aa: CAWSVVVVNGYTF

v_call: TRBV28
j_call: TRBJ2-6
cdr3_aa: CASSEGTANVLTF

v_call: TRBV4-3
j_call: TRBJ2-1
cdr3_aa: CASSQDWGSGGGPHNEQFF

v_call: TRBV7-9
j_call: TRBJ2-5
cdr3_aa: CASSLVQAQETQYF

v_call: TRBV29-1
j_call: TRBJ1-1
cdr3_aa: CSALGHGLLEAFF

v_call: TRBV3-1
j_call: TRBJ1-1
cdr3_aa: CASSLIPQGNTEAFF

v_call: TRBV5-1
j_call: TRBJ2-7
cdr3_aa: CASSSAGPIIEQYF

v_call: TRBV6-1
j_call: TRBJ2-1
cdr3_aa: CASTSGDSPYNEQFF

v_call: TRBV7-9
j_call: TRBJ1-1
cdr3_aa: CASSVWTGGEDEAFF

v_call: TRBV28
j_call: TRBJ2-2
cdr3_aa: CASSRSGGTGELFF

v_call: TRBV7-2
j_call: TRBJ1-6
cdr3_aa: CASSPEAENSPLHF

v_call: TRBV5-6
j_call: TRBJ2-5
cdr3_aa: CASNSRSGMAETQYF

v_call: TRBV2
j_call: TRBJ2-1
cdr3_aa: CASSELAGVREQFF

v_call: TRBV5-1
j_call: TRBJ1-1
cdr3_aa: CASQPSGLNTEAFF

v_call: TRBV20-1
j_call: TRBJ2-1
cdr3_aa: CSEKGGRLGEQFF

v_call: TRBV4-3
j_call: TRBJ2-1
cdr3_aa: CASSQGGGYSYNEQFF

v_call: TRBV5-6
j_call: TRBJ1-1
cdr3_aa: CASSSRDRGNTEAFF

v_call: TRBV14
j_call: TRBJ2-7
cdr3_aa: CASSQVGTLMYEQYF

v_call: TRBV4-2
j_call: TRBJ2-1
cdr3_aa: CASSPGPGLAGLVNLYNEQFF

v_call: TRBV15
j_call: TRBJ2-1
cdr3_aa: CATSRDTEGLAVYNEQFF

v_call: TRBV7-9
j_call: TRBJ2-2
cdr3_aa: CASSQTGSTGELFF

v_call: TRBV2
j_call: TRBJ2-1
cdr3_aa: CASSESRLALHNEQFF

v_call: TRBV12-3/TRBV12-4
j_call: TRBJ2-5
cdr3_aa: CASSLDSSIWGTQYF

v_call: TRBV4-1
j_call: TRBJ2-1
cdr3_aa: CASSHLGTSRYNEQFF

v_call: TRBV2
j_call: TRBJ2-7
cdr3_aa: CASSERGGGTIYEQYF

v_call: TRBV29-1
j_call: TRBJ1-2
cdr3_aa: CSAERQGTYGYTF

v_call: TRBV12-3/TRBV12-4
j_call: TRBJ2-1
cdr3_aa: CASSSPSPGYHNEQFF

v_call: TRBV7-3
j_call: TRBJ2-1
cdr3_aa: CASSLMLAGENEQFF

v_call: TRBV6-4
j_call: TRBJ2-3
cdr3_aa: CASSPLAGGGDTQYF

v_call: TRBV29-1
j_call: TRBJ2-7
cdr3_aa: CSVVPGQATYEQYF

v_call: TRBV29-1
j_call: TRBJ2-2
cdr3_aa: CSVGDVQTGELFF

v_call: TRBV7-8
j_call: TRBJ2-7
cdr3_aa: CASSPGLAGGPYEQYF

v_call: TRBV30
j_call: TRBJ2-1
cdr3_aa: CAWSSLAPNNEQFF

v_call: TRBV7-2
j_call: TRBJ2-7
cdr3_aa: CASSLWDRDYEQYF

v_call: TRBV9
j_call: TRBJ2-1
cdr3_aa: CASSVARAGGYNEQFF

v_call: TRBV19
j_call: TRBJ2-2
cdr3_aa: CASGQSVTGELFF

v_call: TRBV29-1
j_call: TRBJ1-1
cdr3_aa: CSVWATGGTEAFF

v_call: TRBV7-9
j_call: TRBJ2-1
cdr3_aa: CASMAGTSGSTHNEQFF

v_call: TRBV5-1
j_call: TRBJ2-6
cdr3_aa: CASSIGTSQSGANVLTF

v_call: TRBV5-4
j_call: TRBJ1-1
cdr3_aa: CASSLAVTGINTEAFF

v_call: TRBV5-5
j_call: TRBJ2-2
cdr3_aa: CASSLGGGNTGELFF